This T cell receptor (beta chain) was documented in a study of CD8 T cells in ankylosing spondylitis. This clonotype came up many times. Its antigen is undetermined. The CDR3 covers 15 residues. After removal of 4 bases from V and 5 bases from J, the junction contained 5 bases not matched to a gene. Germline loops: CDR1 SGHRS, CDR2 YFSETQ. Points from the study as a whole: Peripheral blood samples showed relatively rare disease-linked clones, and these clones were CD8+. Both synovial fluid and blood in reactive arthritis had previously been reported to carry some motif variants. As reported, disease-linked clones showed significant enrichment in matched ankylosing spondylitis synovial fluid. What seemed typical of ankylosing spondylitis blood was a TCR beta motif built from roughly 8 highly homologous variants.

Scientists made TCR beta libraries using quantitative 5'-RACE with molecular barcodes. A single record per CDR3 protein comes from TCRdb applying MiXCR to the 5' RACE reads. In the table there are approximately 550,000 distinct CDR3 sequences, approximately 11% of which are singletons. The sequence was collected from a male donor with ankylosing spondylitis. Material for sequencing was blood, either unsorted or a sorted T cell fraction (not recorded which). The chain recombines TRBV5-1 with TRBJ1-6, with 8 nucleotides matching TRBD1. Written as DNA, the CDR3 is TGCGCCAGCAGCCTCGACAGGGGAGATAATTCACCCCTCCACTTT. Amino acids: CASSLDRGDNSPLHF.